This is a list of T cell receptor beta chains from one sample in a study of blood T cell repertoires in COVID-19. Produced via immunoSEQ multiplex PCR; TCRdb's table is partial and in-frame only. Seen here are 310,000 or so clones, roughly nine tenths observed once, and the top ten hold roughly 2%. Material for sequencing was peripheral blood. Receptors were obtained from a woman aged 45-59 years who had recovered from COVID-19. Each CDR3 is given with its conserved first and last residue. D genes are given only for firm matches. Clone size, where shown, is once, few, many, or a class for clones that have expanded.

size	D	J	V	CDR3	DNA
-	-	TRBJ1-6	TRBV4-3	CASSQELYGGVPDSPLHF	TGCGCCAGCAGCCAAGAATTATACGGGGGAGTCCCGGATTCACCCCTCCACTTT
-	-	TRBJ1-6	TRBV4-2	CASSQVRGNSPLHF	TGTGCCAGCAGCCAAGTAAGAGGGAATTCACCCCTCCACTTT
-	-	TRBJ2-2	TRBV9	CASSVDLRGSGELFF	TGTGCCAGCAGCGTAGATCTCAGGGGCTCCGGGGAGCTGTTTTTT
-	TRBD2	TRBJ2-3	TRBV6-1	CASSVLRLAGSTDTQYF	TGTGCCAGCAGTGTTCTTCGACTAGCGGGATCCACAGATACGCAGTATTTT
-	TRBD1	TRBJ1-2	TRBV18	CASSPGTGGGYTF	TGTGCCAGCTCACCGGGGACAGGGGGAGGCTACACCTTC
-	-	TRBJ1-2	TRBV3-1/TRBV3-2	CASSQGSQDRRGGYTF	TGTGCCAGCAGCCAAGGGTCGCAGGACCGGCGGGGTGGCTACACCTTC
once	-	TRBJ1-1	TRBV28	CASSLFQGLNTEAFF	TGTGCCAGCAGTTTATTTCAGGGCCTGAACACTGAAGCTTTCTTT
-	-	TRBJ1-2	TRBV30	CAWSVEQVNGYTF	TGTGCCTGGAGTGTCGAACAGGTCAATGGCTACACCTTC
-	-	TRBJ2-2	TRBV7-3	CASSFGGATGELFF	TGTGCCAGCAGCTTCGGGGGTGCCACCGGGGAGCTGTTTTTT
-	TRBD1	TRBJ1-1	TRBV19	CASSIGGQRTEAFF	TGTGCCAGTAGTATAGGGGGACAGCGGACTGAAGCTTTCTTT
-	TRBD1	TRBJ2-7	TRBV19	CASSPLTGGMDEQYF	TGTGCCAGTAGTCCACTGACAGGGGGAATGGACGAGCAGTACTTC
-	TRBD1	TRBJ1-6	TRBV28	CASGTGRTYNSPLHF	TGTGCCAGCGGGACAGGGAGAACCTATAATTCACCCCTCCACTTT
-	TRBD1	TRBJ1-5	TRBV6-5	CASSLTGAINQPQHF	TGTGCCAGCAGCCTCACAGGGGCGATCAATCAGCCCCAGCATTTT
-	-	TRBJ1-3	TRBV2	CASSEATGLTGNTIYF	TGTGCCAGCAGTGAAGCCACAGGACTAACTGGAAACACCATATATTTT
-	-	TRBJ2-5	TRBV30	CAWRGSFGIVETQYF	TGTGCCTGGAGGGGTTCGTTCGGGATAGTTGAGACCCAGTACTTC
once	-	TRBJ2-7	TRBV19	CASSAGTTPSYEQYF	TGTGCCAGTAGTGCTGGGACAACACCTTCCTACGAGCAGTACTTC
-	-	TRBJ2-2	TRBV5-1	CASSQGIGGELFF	TGCGCCAGCAGTCAGGGGATTGGCGGGGAGCTGTTTTTT
once	-	TRBJ2-7	TRBV20-1	CSASSKGTYEQYF	TGCAGTGCTAGTTCAAAGGGGACCTACGAGCAGTACTTC
-	-	TRBJ1-5	TRBV25-1	CASSALGGPNQPQHF	TGTGCCAGCAGCGCCCTCGGGGGGCCCAATCAGCCCCAGCATTTT
-	-	TRBJ2-1	TRBV4-1	CASSRDSGGPNEQFF	TGCGCCAGCAGCCGAGATAGCGGAGGCCCCAATGAGCAGTTCTTC
-	-	TRBJ2-4	TRBV7-6	CASSPSGRLRGNIQYF	TGTGCCAGCAGCCCTTCCGGTAGACTCCGGGGAAACATTCAGTACTTC
-	TRBD1	TRBJ2-3	TRBV4-1	CASSHNRGVGDTQYF	TGCGCCAGCAGCCATAACAGGGGGGTTGGAGATACGCAGTATTTT
-	-	TRBJ2-5	TRBV1	CTSSQGTSLETQYF	TGCACCAGCAGCCAAGGGACTAGCCTGGAGACCCAGTACTTC
-	TRBD1	TRBJ1-2	TRBV27	CASRPRDRAYGYTF	TGTGCCAGCAGACCCCGGGACAGGGCGTATGGCTACACCTTC
-	-	TRBJ2-7	TRBV9	CASSVEVRGYEQYF	TGTGCCAGCAGCGTAGAGGTCCGGGGGTACGAGCAGTACTTC